Listed below are T cell receptor beta chains from one sample, sequenced in a study of cytomegalovirus exposure and HLA in healthy donors. Method: immunoSEQ multiplex PCR; TCRdb's copy keeps in-frame clones and lacks some. The sample's table shows about 160,000 clones. Sequencing was carried out using PBMCs. These receptors were obtained from a woman between 50 and 59 years old in good health and CMV-seronegative. CDR3s include the opening cysteine and the closing phenylalanine or tryptophan. A D gene is named only where the DNA matches it firmly.

D	V	J	CDR3	DNA
.	TRBV18	TRBJ1-1	CASSASRDTEAFF	TGTGCCAGCTCAGCGTCTCGGGACACTGAAGCTTTCTTT
.	TRBV29-1	TRBJ1-1	CSVGEGPNTEAFF	TGCAGCGTTGGGGAGGGGCCGAACACTGAAGCTTTCTTT
.	TRBV30	TRBJ2-5	CAWSRGETQYF	TGTGCCTGGAGTCGAGGGGAGACCCAGTACTTC
.	TRBV7-2	TRBJ1-1	CASSLSGVWGTEAFF	TGTGCCAGCAGCCTTTCAGGGGTATGGGGCACTGAAGCTTTCTTT
.	TRBV11-3	TRBJ2-5	CASSLGVLAEETQYF	TGTGCCAGCAGCCTAGGGGTCTTAGCGGAAGAGACCCAGTACTTC
.	TRBV19	TRBJ1-1	CASSGGAWMNTEAFF	TGTGCCAGCAGCGGGGGGGCTTGGATGAACACTGAAGCTTTCTTT
TRBD1	TRBV6-1	TRBJ2-1	CASSERTGGPYNEQFF	TGTGCCAGCAGTGAACGTACAGGGGGGCCTTACAATGAGCAGTTCTTC
.	TRBV4-3	TRBJ1-2	CASSQDGPDGYTF	TGCGCCAGCAGCCAAGATGGTCCGGATGGCTACACCTTC
TRBD1	TRBV4-1	TRBJ1-1	CASSPDRDAEAFF	TGCGCCAGCAGCCCCGACAGGGACGCTGAAGCTTTCTTT
TRBD1	TRBV6-6	TRBJ1-4	CASRTGTANEKLFF	TGTGCCAGCAGAACAGGGACAGCTAATGAAAAACTGTTTTTT
.	TRBV9	TRBJ1-4	CASSPNTRGEKLFF	TGTGCCAGCAGCCCCAACACCCGTGGTGAAAAACTGTTTTTT
.	TRBV14	TRBJ2-7	CASSVGGSHEQYF	TGTGCCAGCAGCGTGGGGGGAAGCCACGAGCAGTACTTC
TRBD1	TRBV5-1	TRBJ2-7	CASSYLSGQGNEQYF	TGCGCCAGCAGCTACTTGTCGGGACAGGGTAACGAGCAGTACTTC
.	TRBV28	TRBJ2-7	CASSLRQVYEQYF	TGTGCCAGCAGTTTACGACAGGTCTACGAGCAGTACTTC
.	TRBV13	TRBJ1-1	CASSYPGFTEAFF	TGTGCCAGCAGCTATCCAGGGTTCACTGAAGCTTTCTTT
.	TRBV7-9	TRBJ1-1	CASSLAGSPGEAFF	TGTGCCAGCAGCTTAGCTGGGTCACCGGGTGAAGCTTTCTTT
.	TRBV5-1	TRBJ1-6	CASSPWGTSNNSPLHF	TGCGCCAGCAGCCCATGGGGGACTTCGAATAATTCACCCCTCCACTTT
.	TRBV6-5	TRBJ1-1	CASSPPGTPGTEAFF	TGTGCCAGCAGTCCCCCGGGAACTCCAGGAACTGAAGCTTTCTTT
.	TRBV6-1	TRBJ1-4	CASSESPREKLFF	TGTGCCAGCAGTGAATCCCCTAGGGAAAAACTGTTTTTT
TRBD1	TRBV7-9	TRBJ1-4	CASSQGVKLFF	TGTGCCAGCAGTCAGGGGGTAAAACTGTTTTTT
TRBD1	TRBV4-2	TRBJ1-4	CASSQDWGQGEKLFF	TGTGCCAGCAGCCAAGATTGGGGACAGGGTGAAAAACTGTTTTTT
.	TRBV30	TRBJ1-1	CAWSRALFANTEAFF	TGTGCCTGGAGCAGGGCCCTTTTTGCGAACACTGAAGCTTTCTTT
.	TRBV4-1	TRBJ2-4	CASSQPLRGRIPKNIQYF	TGCGCCAGCAGCCAACCTCTCAGGGGCAGAATACCTAAAAACATTCAGTACTTC
.	TRBV27	TRBJ2-7	CASSLFSSESSYEQYF	TGTGCCAGCAGTTTATTCTCTAGCGAGAGCTCCTACGAGCAGTACTTC
TRBD1	TRBV18	TRBJ2-2	CASSREGQLRTGELFF	TGTGCCAGCTCAAGAGAGGGACAGTTAAGAACCGGGGAGCTGTTTTTT
.	TRBV30	TRBJ2-3	CAWNRASETDTQYF	TGTGCCTGGAACCGCGCTAGCGAAACAGATACGCAGTATTTT